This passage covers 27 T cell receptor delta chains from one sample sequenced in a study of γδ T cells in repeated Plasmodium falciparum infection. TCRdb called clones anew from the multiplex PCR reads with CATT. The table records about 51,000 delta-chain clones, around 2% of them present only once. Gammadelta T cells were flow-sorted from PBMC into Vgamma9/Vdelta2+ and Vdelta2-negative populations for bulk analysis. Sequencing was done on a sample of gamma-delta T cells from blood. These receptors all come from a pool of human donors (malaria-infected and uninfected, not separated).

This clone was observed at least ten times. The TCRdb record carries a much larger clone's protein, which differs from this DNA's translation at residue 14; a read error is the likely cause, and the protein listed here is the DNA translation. DNA for the CDR3: TGTGCCTGTGACACCCCATGGGTGGGGGATACCTCCGATGAACTCATCTTT. It codes for CACDTPWVGDTSDELIF. The chain employs TRDV2 and TRDJ1; 10 bases match TRDD3. The germline V gene has CDR1 GEAIGNYY and CDR2 EKD. CDR3 length: 17 residues.

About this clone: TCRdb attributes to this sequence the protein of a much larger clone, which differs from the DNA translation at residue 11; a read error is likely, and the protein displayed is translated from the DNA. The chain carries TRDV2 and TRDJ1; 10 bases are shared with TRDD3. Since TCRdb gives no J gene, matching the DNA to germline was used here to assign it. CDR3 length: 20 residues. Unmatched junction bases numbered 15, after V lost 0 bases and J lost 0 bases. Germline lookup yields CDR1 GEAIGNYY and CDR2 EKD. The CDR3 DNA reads TGTGCCTGTGACACCCTCCAACTGGGGGATTCGGATTCGTACACCGATAAACTCATCTTT. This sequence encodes CACDTLQLGDSDSYTDKLIF.

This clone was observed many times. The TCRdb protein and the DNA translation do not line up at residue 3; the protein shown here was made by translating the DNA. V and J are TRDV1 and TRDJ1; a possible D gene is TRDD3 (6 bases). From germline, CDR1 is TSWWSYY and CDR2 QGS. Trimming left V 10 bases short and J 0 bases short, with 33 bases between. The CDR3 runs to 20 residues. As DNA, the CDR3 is TGTGCTCATCTATTAAACGGCGTACTGGGTCATAAACGGCACACCGATAAACTCATCTTT. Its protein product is CAHLLNGVLGHKRHTDKLIF.

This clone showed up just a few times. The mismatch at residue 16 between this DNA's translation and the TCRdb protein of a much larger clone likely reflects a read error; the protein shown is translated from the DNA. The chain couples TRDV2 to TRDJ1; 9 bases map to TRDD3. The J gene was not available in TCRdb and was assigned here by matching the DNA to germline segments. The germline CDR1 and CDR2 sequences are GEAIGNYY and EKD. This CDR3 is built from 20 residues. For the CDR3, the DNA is TGTGCCTGTGACACCGAGGAAGTACGGGGATACGAGGGGGTTACCGGTAAACTCATCTTT. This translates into CACDTEEVRGYEGVTGKLIF.

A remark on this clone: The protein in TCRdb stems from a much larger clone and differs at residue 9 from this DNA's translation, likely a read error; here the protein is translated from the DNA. CDR3 amino acids: CALGEPRRVPYWGIIGIGGPRHKLIF. DNA of the CDR3: TGTGCTCTTGGGGAACCTAGACGCGTCCCGTACTGGGGGATAATCGGGATCGGGGGGCCTCGTCATAAACTCATCTTT. The chain recombines TRDV1 with TRDJ1; TRDD3 matches 11 bases. Matching the DNA to germline supplied the J gene, which TCRdb does not give. The CDR3 is 26 residues long. CDR1 and CDR2 from the germline V gene are TSWWSYY and QGS. V lost 1 base and J lost 6; bases outside the gene matches: 37.

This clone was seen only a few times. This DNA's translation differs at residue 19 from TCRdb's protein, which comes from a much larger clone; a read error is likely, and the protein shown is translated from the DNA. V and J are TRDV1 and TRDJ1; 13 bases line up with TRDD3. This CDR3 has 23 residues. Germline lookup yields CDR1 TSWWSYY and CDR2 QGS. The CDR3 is CALGEPLPPLYWGIRWGTAKLIF. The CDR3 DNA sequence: TGTGCTCTTGGGGAACCCCTTCCGCCCTTATACTGGGGGATACGCTGGGGGACCGCTAAACTCATCTTT.

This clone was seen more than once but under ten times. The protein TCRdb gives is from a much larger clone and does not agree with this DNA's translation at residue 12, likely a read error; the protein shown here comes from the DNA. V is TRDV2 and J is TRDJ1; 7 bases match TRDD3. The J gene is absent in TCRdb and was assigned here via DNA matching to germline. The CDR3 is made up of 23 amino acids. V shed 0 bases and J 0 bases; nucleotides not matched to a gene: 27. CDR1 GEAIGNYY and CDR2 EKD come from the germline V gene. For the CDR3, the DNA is TGTGCCTGTGACACCGTAAAAGGTCAGATACTGGAGGATACGGACAGGTACACCGATAAACTCATCTTT. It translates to CACDTVKGQILEDTDRYTDKLIF.

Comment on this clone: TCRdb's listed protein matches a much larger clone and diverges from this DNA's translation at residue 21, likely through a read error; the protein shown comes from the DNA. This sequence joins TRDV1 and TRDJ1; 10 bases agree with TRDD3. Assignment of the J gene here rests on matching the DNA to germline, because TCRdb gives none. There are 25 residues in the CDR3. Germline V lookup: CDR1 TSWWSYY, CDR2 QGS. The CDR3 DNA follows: TGTGCTCTTGGGGAACTTTTGAGAGGAGCTACTTTACTGGGGGATTACTGGGGGTTCACCGGTAAACTCATCTTT. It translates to CALGELLRGATLLGDYWGFTGKLIF.

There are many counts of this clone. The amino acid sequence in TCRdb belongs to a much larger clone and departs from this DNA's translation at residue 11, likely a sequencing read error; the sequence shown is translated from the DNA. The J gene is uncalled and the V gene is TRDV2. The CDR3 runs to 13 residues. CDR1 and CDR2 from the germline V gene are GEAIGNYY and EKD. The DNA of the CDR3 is TGTGCCTGTGACACCGTACGCGGCGATAAACCCATCTTT. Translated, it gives CACDTVRGDKPIF.

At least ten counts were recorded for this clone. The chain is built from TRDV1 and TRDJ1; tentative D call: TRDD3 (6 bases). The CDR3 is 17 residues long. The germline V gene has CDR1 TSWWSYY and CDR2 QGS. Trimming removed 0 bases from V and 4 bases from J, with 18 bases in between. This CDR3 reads CALGELVWAGVIDKLIF. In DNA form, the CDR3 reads TGTGCTCTTGGGGAACTAGTCTGGGCTGGGGTAATCGATAAACTCATCTTT.

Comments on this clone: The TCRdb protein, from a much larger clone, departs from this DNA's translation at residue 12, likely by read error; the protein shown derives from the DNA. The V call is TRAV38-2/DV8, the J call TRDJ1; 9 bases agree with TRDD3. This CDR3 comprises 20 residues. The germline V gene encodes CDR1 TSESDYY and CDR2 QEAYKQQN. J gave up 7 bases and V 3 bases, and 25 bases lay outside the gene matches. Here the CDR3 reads CAYRNKPAYWGTRGAGKLIF. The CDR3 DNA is TGTGCTTATAGGAACAAACCTGCGTACTGGGGGACACGGGGCGCCGGTAAACTCATCTTT.

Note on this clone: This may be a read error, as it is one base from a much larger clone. The CDR3 here is CALGERAPPLFHLDTDKLIF. For the CDR3, the DNA is TGTGCTCTTGGGGAACGGGCCCCGCCCCTATTTCACCTTGACACCGATAAACTCATCTTT. J is TRDJ1 and V is TRDV1; D gene ambiguous. Here the J gene came from matching the DNA to germline, since TCRdb omits it. Germline V gives CDR1 TSWWSYY, CDR2 QGS. Trimming removed 1 base at V and 0 bases at J, with 24 bases between. There are 20 residues in the CDR3.

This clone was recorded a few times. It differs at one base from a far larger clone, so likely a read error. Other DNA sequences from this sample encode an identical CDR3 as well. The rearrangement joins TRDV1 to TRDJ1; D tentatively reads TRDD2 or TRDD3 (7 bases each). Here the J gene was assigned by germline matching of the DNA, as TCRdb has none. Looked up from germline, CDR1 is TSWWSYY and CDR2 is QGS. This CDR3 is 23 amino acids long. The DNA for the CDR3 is TGTGCTCTTGGAGAACAACTTAATTCCTACGGACTATACTGGGGATTTAGCACCGATAAACTCATCTTT. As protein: CALGEQLNSYGLYWGFSTDKLIF.

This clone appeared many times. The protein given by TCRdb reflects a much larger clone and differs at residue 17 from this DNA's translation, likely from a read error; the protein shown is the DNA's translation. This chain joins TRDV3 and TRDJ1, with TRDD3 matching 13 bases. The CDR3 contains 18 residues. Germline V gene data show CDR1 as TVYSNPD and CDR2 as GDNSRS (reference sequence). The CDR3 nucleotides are TGTGCCTTTGGGTTCTACTGGGGGATACGCCTCACCACCGATAAACTCACCTTT. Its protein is CAFGFYWGIRLTTDKLTF. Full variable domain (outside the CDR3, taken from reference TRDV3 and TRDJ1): CDKVTQSSPDQTVASGSEVVLLCTYDTVYSNPDLFWYRIRPDYSFQFVFYGDNSRSEGADFTQGRFSVKHILTQKAFHLVISPVRTEDSATYYCAFGFYWGIRLTTDKLTFGKGTRVTVEP.

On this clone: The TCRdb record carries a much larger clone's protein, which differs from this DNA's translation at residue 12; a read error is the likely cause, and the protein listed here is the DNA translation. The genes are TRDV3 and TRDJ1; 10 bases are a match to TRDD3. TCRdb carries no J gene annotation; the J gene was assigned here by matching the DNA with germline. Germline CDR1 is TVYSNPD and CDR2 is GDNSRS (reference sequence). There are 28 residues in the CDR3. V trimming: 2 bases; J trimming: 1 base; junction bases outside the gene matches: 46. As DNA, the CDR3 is TGTGCCTTTCTGCGGCGATATTACTTGGACCCTTCTATAAGAGTGGGCTACTGGGGGATCAGATTCACCGATAAACTCATCTTT. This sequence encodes CAFLRRYYLDPSIRVGYWGIRFTDKLIF.

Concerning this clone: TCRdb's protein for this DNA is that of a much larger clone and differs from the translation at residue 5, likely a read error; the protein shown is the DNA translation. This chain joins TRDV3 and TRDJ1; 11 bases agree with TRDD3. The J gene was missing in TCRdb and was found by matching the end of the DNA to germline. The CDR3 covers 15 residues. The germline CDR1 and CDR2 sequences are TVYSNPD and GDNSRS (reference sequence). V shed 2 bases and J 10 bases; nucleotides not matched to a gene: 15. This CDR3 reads CAFSSLGDMRPGLIF. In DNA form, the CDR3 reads TGTGCCTTTTCTTCACTGGGGGATATGCGGCCAGGACTCATCTTT.

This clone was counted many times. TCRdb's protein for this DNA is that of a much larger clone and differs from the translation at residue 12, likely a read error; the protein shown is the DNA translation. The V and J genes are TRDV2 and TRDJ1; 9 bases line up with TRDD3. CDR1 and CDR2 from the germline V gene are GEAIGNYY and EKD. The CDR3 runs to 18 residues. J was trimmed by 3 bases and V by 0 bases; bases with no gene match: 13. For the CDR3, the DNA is TGTGCCTGTGACACCGGTTCCTTACTGGGGGAGCGCCCCGATAAACTCATCTTT. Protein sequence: CACDTGSLLGERPDKLIF.

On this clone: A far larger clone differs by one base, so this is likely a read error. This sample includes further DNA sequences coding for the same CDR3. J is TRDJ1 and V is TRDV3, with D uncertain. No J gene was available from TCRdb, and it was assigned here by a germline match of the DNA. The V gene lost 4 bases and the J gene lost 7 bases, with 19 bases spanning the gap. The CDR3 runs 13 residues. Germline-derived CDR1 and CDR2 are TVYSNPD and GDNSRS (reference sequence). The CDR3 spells CAWNARICGKLIF. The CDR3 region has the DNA TGTGCCTGGAATGCAAGGATCTGCGGTAAACTCATCTTT.

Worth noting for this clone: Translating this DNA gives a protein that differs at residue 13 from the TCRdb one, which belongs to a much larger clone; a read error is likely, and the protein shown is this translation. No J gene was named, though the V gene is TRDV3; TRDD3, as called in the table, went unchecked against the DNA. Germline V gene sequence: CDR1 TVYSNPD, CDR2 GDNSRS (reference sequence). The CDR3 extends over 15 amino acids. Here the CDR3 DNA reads TGTGCCTTTGGGTGGGTACTGGGGGACCCCGATAAACCCATCTTT. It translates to CAFGWVLGDPDKPIF.

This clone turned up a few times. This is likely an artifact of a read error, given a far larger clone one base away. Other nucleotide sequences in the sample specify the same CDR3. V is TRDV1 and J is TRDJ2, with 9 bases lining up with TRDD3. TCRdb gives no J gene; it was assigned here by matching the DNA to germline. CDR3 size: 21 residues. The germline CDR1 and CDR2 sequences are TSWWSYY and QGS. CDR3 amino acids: CALGEPQFFTGGRYRTAQLFF. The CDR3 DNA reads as TGTGCGCTTGGGGAACCACAGTTTTTCACTGGGGGACGTTATCGGACAGCACAACTCTTCTTT.

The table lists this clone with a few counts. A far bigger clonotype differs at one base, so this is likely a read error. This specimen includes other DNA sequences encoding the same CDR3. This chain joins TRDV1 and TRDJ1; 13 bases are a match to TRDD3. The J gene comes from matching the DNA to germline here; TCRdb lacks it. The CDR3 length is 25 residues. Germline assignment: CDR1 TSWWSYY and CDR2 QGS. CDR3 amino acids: CALGELVPKGLILGDTPVCTDKLIF. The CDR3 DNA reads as TGTGCCCTTGGGGAACTAGTTCCTAAGGGGCTTATACTGGGGGATACGCCCGTTTGCACCGATAAACTCATCTTT.

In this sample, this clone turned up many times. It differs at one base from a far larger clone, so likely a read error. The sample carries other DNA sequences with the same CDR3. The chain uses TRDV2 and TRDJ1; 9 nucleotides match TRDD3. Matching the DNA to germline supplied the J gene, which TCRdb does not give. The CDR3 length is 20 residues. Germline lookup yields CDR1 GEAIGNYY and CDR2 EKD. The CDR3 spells CACDTEEVRGYEGVTDKLIF. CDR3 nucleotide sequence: TGCGCCTGTGACACCGAGGAAGTACGGGGATACGAGGGGGTTACCGATAAACTCATCTTT.

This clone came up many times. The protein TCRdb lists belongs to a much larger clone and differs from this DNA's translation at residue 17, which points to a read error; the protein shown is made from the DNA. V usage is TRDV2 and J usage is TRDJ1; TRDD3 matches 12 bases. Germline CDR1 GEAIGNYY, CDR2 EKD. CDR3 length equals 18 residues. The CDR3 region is CACDPVLGDTRETDKLTF. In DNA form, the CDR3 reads TGTGCCTGTGACCCGGTACTGGGGGATACAAGAGAGACCGATAAACTCACCTTT.

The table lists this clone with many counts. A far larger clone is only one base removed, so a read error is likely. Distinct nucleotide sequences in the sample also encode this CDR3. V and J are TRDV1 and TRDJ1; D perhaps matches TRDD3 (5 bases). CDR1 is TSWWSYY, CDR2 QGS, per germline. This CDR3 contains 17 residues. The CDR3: CALGEGYPMLYTDKLIF. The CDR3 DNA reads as TGCGCTCTTGGGGAAGGCTATCCAATGCTCTACACCGATAAACTCATCTTT.

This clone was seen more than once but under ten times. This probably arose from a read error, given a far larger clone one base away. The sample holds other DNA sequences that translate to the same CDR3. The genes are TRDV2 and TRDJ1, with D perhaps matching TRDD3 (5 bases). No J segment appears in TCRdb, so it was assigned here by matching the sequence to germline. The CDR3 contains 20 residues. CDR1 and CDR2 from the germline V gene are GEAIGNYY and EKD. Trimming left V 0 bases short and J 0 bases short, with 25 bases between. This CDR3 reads CACDTLQVGTGGQYTDKLIF. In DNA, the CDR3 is TGTGCCTGTGACACCCTCCAGGTAGGTACTGGTGGTCAATACACCGATAAACTCATCTTT.

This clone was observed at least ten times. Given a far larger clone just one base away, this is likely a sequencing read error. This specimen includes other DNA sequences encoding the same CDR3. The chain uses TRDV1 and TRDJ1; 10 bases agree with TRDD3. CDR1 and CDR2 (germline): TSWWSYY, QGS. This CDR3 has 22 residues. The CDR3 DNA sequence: TGTGCTCTTGGGGAACGAACTTTCTACTGGGGGATGATAAGAGAGTACACCGATAAGCTCATCTTT. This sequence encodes CALGERTFYWGMIREYTDKLIF.

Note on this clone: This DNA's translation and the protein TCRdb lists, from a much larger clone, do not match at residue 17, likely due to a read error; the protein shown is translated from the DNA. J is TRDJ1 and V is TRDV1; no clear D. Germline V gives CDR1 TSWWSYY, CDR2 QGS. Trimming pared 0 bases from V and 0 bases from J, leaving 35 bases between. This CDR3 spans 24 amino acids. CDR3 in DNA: TGTGCTCTTGGGGAACTTAAAGTACTAGAGCCATTACCTCGCGTACGCGTCTACACCGATAAACTCATCTTT. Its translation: CALGELKVLEPLPRVRVYTDKLIF.